This T cell receptor (beta chain) originates from a study of T cells in localized non-small cell lung cancer. Study-level results: The tumor had only one region sequenced, so heterogeneity remains possible. A median of roughly 55 of the top 100 tumor clones appeared in adjacent lung, which was paired and uninvolved. Maximal T cell clonality occurred in uninvolved adjacent lung, with tumor ranking below it. The study linked higher blood T cell density to longer overall survival.

The data were produced by immunoSEQ multiplex PCR, yet TCRdb's version contains in-frame clones alone and is incomplete. The sample includes around 43,000 clones, more than 75% of them seen just once. Comment on this clone: Its target is not known.

Specimen: peripheral blood, collected before any cancer treatment. The TCR sequence derives from a man aged 18-55 years with stage I lung adenocarcinoma.

The CDR3 DNA follows: TGTGCCAGCAGCTTAGCTGGGGGATTAATCGGTTATATATACGAGCAGTACTTC. Protein product: CASSLAGGLIGYIYEQYF. V gene TRBV7-2 combines with J gene TRBJ2-7; possibly TRBD1 or TRBD2 for D (5 bases each). Germline lookup yields CDR1 SGHTA and CDR2 FQGNSA. The V end was cut by 0 bases, the J end by 4 bases, with 22 bases between. CDR3 length equals 18 residues.